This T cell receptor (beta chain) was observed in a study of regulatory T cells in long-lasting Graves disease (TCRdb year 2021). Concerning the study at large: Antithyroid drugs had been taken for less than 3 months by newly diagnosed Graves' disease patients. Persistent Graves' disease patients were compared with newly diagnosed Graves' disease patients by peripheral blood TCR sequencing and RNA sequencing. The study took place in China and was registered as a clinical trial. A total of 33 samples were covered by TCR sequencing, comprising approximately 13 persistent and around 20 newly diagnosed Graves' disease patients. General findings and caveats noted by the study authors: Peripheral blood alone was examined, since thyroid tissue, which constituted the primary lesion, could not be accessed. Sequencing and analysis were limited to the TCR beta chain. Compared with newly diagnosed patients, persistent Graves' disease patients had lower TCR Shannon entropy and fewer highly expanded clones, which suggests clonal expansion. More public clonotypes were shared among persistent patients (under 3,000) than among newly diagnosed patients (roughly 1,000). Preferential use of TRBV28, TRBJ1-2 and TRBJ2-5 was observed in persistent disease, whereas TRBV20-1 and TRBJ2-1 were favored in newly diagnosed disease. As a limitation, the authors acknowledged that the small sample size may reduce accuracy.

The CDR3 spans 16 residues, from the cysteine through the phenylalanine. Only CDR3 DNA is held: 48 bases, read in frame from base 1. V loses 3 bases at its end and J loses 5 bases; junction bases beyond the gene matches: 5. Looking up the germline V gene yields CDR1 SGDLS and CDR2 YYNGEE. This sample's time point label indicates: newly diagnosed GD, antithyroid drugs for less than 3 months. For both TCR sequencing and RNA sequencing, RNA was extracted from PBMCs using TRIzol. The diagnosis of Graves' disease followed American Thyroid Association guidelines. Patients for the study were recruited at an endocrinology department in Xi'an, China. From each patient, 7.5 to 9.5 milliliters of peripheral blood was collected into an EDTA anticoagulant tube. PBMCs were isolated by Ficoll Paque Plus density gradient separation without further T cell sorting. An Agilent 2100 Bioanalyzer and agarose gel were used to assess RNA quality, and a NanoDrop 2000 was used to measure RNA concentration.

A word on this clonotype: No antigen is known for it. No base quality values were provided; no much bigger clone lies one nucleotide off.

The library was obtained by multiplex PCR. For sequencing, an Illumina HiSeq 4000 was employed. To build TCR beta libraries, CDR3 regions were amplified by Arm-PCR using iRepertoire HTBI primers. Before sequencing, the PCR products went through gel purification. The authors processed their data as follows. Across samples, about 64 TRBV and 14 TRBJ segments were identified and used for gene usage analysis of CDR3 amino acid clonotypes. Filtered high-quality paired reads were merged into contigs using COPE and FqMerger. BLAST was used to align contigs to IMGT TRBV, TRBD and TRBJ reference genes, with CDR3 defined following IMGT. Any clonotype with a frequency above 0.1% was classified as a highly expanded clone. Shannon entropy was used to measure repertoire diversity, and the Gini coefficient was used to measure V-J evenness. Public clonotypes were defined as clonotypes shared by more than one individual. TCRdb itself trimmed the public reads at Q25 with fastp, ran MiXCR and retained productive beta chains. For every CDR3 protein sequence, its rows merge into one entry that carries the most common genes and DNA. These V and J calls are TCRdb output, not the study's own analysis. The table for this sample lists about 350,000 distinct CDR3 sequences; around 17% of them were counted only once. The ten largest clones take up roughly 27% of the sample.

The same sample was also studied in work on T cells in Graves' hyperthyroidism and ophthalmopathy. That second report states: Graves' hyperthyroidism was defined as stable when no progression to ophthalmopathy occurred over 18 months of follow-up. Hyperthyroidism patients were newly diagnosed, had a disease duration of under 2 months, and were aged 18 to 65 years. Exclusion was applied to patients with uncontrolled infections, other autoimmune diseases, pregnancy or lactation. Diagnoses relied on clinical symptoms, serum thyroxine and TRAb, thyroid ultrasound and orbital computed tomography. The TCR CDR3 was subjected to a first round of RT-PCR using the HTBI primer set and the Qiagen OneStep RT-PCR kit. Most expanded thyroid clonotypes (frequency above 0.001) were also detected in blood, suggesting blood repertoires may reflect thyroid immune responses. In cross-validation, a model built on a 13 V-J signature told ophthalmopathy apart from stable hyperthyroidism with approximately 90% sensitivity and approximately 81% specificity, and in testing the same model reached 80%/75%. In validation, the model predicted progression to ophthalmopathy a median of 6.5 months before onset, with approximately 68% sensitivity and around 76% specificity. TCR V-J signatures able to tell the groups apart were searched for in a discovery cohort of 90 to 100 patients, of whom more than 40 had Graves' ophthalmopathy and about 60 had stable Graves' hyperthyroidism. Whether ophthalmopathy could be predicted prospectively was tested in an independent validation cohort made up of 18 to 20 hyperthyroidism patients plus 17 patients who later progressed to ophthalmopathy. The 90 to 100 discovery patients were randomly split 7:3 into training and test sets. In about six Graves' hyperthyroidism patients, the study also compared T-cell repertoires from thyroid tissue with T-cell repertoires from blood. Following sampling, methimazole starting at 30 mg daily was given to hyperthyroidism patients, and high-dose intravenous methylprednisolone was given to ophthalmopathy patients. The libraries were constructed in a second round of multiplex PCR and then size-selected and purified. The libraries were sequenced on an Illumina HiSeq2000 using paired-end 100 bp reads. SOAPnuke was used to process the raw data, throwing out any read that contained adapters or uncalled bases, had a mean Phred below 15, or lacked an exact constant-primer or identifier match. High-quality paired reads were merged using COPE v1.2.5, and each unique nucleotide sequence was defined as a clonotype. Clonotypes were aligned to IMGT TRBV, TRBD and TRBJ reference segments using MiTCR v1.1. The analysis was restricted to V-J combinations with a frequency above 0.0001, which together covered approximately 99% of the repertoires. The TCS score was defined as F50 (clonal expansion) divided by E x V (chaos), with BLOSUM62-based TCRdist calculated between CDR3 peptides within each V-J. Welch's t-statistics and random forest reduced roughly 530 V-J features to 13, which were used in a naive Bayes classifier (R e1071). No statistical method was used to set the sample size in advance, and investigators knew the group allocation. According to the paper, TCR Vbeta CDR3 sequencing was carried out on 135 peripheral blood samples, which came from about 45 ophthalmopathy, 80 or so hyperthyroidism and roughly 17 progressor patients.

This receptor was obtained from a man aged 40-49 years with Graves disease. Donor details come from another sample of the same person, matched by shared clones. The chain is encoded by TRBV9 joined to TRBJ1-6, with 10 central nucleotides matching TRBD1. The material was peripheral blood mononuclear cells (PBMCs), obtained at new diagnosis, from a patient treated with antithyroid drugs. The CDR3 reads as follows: CASSARQGADNSPLHF. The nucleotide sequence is TGTGCCAGCAGCGCGAGACAGGGGGCAGATAATTCACCCCTCCACTTT.